This TCR beta chain stems from a study of early T cells in non-severe SARS-CoV-2 infection. TCRdb recomputed calls from the 5' RACE reads with MiXCR, one row per CDR3 protein. The sample lists around 25,000 distinct CDR3 sequences; around 4.5% were seen once. A few counts support this clonotype. The sequence was obtained from an adult who was a healthcare worker with PCR-confirmed SARS-CoV-2 infection or an uninfected control (not recorded which). The specimen was whole blood.

This CDR3 reads CSAHQTVTRYGYTF. The CDR3 DNA reads TGCAGTGCCCACCAAACAGTGACCCGCTATGGCTACACCTTC. This chain uses TRBV20-1 with TRBJ1-2, with D unclear. The CDR3 sequence is 14 residues long. V shed 6 bases and J shed 4 bases, with 18 bases lying between them. Germline V gives CDR1 DFQATT, CDR2 SNEGSKA (reference sequence).